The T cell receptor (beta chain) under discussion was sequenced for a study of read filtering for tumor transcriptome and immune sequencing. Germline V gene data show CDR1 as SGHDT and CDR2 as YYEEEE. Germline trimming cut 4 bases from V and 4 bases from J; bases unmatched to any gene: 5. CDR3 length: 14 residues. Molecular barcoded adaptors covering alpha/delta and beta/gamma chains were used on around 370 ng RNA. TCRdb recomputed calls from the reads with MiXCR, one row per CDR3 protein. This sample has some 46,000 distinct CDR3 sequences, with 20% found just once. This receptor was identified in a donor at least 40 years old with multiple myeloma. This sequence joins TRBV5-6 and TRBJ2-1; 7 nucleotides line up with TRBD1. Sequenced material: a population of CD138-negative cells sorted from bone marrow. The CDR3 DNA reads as TGTGCCAGCAGCCCGGGACAGTTTTACAATGAGCAGTTCTTC. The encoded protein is CASSPGQFYNEQFF. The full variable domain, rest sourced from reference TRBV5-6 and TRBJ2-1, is DAGVTQSPTHLIKTRGQQVTLRCSPKSGHDTVSWYQQALGQGPQFIFQYYEEEERQRGNFPDRFSGHQFPNYSSELNVNALLLGDSALYLCASSPGQFYNEQFFGPGTRLTVL.